These T cell receptor beta chains were read from a single sample in a study of beta chain features in type 1 diabetes. Using immunoSEQ multiplex PCR, the repertoire was profiled, and TCRdb retains in-frame clones only, with some absent. The top ten clones hold 0.023% of a sample with about 930,000 clones, 15% to 20% of them seen once. Input material: naive CD4+ T cells from blood. The receptor set was obtained from a woman younger than 35 in good health. Both conserved end residues are part of each CDR3. The D gene is left open where the match is weak. Part of the rows lack a size; the others show once, few, many or a class for expanded clones.

few,.,15,TRBJ1-5,TRBV10-2,TGCGCCAGCAGTCGGACTGGGACTAGCAATCAGCCCCAGCATTTT,CASSRTGTSNQPQHF
few,.,14,TRBJ2-7,TRBV28,TGTGCCAGCAGTTTATCCTGGGATTCCTACGAGCAGTACTTC,CASSLSWDSYEQYF
few,TRBD2,15,TRBJ2-3,TRBV7-3,TGTGCCAGCAGCTCGCAAGCGGGAGGAACAGATACGCAGTATTTT,CASSSQAGGTDTQYF
.,TRBD2,16,TRBJ2-1,TRBV6-4,TGTGCCAGCAGTGACTCGCGGACTAGCGGGATGAATGAGCAGTTCTTC,CASSDSRTSGMNEQFF
.,TRBD2,15,TRBJ2-7,TRBV5-6,TGTGCCAGCAGCTTCTTTCTAGCGGGCTCCTACGAGCAGTACTTC,CASSFFLAGSYEQYF
.,TRBD2,16,TRBJ2-3,TRBV28,TGTGCCAGCAGGACGGTGGGGCGGGGGTCCACAGATACGCAGTATTTT,CASRTVGRGSTDTQYF
.,TRBD2,16,TRBJ2-6,TRBV5-1,TGCGCCAGCAGTTTACTAGCGGGAACTGGGGCCAACGTCCTGACTTTC,CASSLLAGTGANVLTF
few,.,16,TRBJ2-1,TRBV27,TGTGCCAGCAGTTTATTTTCAAGCGGGCGAATCAATGAGCAGTTCTTC,CASSLFSSGRINEQFF
.,.,14,TRBJ2-2,TRBV5-1,TGCGCCAGCAGCTTGGGGAGAGGGACCGGGGAGCTGTTTTTT,CASSLGRGTGELFF
.,.,17,TRBJ2-2,TRBV7-9,TGTGCCAGCAGCCCCAAGGGGCGGGACCTGAACACCGGGGAGCTGTTTTTT,CASSPKGRDLNTGELFF
.,TRBD1,16,TRBJ1-5,TRBV2,TGTGCCAGCAGCTTTGGGCTGGACAGGGGTAGTCAGCCCCAGCATTTT,CASSFGLDRGSQPQHF
.,TRBD2,15,TRBJ2-1,TRBV6-7,TGTGCCAGCAGGACCGGGACTAGCGCCTACAATGAGCAGTTCTTC,CASRTGTSAYNEQFF
.,.,15,TRBJ2-1,TRBV4-3,TGCGCCAGCAGCCAAGATTGGGGCGTAGGGGGTGAGCAGTTCTTC,CASSQDWGVGGEQFF
.,.,15,TRBJ1-5,TRBV6-1,TGTGCCAGCCACCGGGTGGCAACTCTCAATCAGCCCCAGCATTTT,CASHRVATLNQPQHF
.,TRBD2,16,TRBJ2-5,TRBV19,TGTGCCAGTAGTATCGTCGGGACTAGCGGATTAGAGACCCAGTACTTC,CASSIVGTSGLETQYF
few,.,11,TRBJ2-5,TRBV11-2,TGTGCCAGCAGCTTAGACGGGACCCAGTACTTC,CASSLDGTQYF
.,.,15,TRBJ2-3,TRBV7-8,TGTGCCAGCAGCTCCGAGTGGCAGGGGTTGAATACGCAGTATTTT,CASSSEWQGLNTQYF
few,.,13,TRBJ1-1,TRBV19,TGTGCCAGTACCCATGGGTTGAGCACTGAAGCTTTCTTT,CASTHGLSTEAFF
.,TRBD1,15,TRBJ1-2,TRBV25-1,TGTGCCAGCAGTGAGAGCGGGACAGGGGGCCTTGGCTACACCTTC,CASSESGTGGLGYTF
.,.,12,TRBJ2-7,TRBV7-2,TGTGCCAGCAGCTTTACCTCTAGGGAGCAGTACTTC,CASSFTSREQYF
few,.,11,TRBJ1-2,TRBV18,TGTGCCAGCTCATCCGGGGATTACTACACCTTC,CASSSGDYYTF
.,.,15,TRBJ2-7,TRBV2,TGTGCCAGCAGTGAAAGCCACAACTGGGGCTACGAGCAGTACTTC,CASSESHNWGYEQYF
few,TRBD1,15,TRBJ2-7,TRBV27,TGTGCCAGCAGTTTATTAACAGGGGCGCCCTACGAGCAGTACTTC,CASSLLTGAPYEQYF
.,TRBD1,14,TRBJ2-1,TRBV7-9,TGTGCCAGCAGCTTAATGGGGCAGGGGGATGAGCAGTTCTTC,CASSLMGQGDEQFF
.,TRBD2,15,TRBJ2-7,TRBV5-6,TGTGCCAGCAGCTTTCGCGGGACTAGCGTCTACGAGCAGTACTTC,CASSFRGTSVYEQYF
.,TRBD1,16,TRBJ2-3,TRBV28,TGTGCCAGCAGTCCACACGGGACAGGACGCACAGATACGCAGTATTTT,CASSPHGTGRTDTQYF
.,.,13,TRBJ1-2,TRBV18,TGTGCCAGCTCGCCAGGGAAGGACTATGGCTACACCTTC,CASSPGKDYGYTF
.,.,14,TRBJ1-3,TRBV19,TGTGCCAGTTCTACCGGGGGCTCTGGAAACACCATATATTTT,CASSTGGSGNTIYF
.,.,15,TRBJ2-1,TRBV5-1,TGCGCCAGCAGTTTTGACAGCGGAACCTACAATGAGCAGTTCTTC,CASSFDSGTYNEQFF
few,.,17,TRBJ2-6,TRBV19,TGTGCCAGTAGTATAATTTCTACCGGATCTGGGGCCAACGTCCTGACTTTC,CASSIISTGSGANVLTF
few,.,18,TRBJ1-4,TRBV13,TGTGCCAGCAGCTCCTACCGAGGGACACTGCGGCGGGATGAAAAACTGTTTTTT,CASSSYRGTLRRDEKLFF
.,.,13,TRBJ1-4,TRBV6-6,TGTGCCAGCAGCATCCAATACAAGGAAAAACTGTTTTTT,CASSIQYKEKLFF
.,.,14,TRBJ2-3,TRBV2,TGTGCCAGCAGTGCAAGACGAAACACAGATACGCAGTATTTT,CASSARRNTDTQYF
few,.,14,TRBJ2-3,TRBV14,TGTGCCAGCAGCCCCCCTGGAACCCCAGATACGCAGTATTTT,CASSPPGTPDTQYF
.,.,15,TRBJ1-2,TRBV7-9,TGTGCCAGCAGCTTAAGAACAGGGACTAACTATGGCTACACCTTC,CASSLRTGTNYGYTF
.,.,14,TRBJ1-2,TRBV5-4,TGTGCCAGCAGCTCAGGACAGCTTAACTATGGCTACACCTTC,CASSSGQLNYGYTF
.,.,11,TRBJ1-1,TRBV5-6,TGTGCCAGCAGCTTGGGGACTGAAGCTTTCTTT,CASSLGTEAFF
.,TRBD2,19,TRBJ2-1,TRBV6-1,TGTGCCAGCAGTGAAGCCGGACTAGCGGGAGGGCAGCATTACAATGAGCAGTTCTTC,CASSEAGLAGGQHYNEQFF
.,.,13,TRBJ2-1,TRBV10-1,TGCGCCAGCAGTGCTGGACAGATCAATGAGCAGTTCTTC,CASSAGQINEQFF
few,TRBD1,12,TRBJ2-1,TRBV25-1,TGTGCCAGCAGTGATTCCGGGACAGGGGTGTTCTTC,CASSDSGTGVFF
.,TRBD1,16,TRBJ1-2,TRBV4-3,TGCGCCAGCAGCCAAGACCCAGGGGGCAGGGGCCCTGGCTACACCTTC,CASSQDPGGRGPGYTF
.,.,15,TRBJ2-2,TRBV29-1,TGCAGCGCCAAGGGTAGGGGGGTCTCCACCGGGGAGCTGTTTTTT,CSAKGRGVSTGELFF
.,.,12,TRBJ1-1,TRBV2,TGTGCCAGCAACAGAAGGAACACTGAAGCTTTCTTT,CASNRRNTEAFF
.,.,13,TRBJ2-5,TRBV6-4,TGTGCCAGCAGTCCCCAGGCGTGGGAGACCCAGTACTTC,CASSPQAWETQYF
few,.,19,TRBJ2-5,TRBV21-1,TGTGCCAGTTTTAACCTGGGGCTAGCGGGAGGGCGGCAAGAAGAGACCCAGTACTTC,CASFNLGLAGGRQEETQYF
.,TRBD2,16,TRBJ2-7,TRBV27,TGTGCCAGCAGTTTACGAACCGGGACTAGAGCATACGAGCAGTACTTC,CASSLRTGTRAYEQYF
.,.,12,TRBJ1-1,TRBV25-1,TGTGCCAGCAGTGTTACAGGGTCTGAAGCTTTCTTT,CASSVTGSEAFF
.,TRBD2,11,TRBJ2-1,TRBV29-1,TGCAGCGTGGGTAGCGGGCCCGAGCAGTTCTTC,CSVGSGPEQFF
few,.,14,TRBJ1-3,TRBV7-2,TGTGCCAGCAGAGCTGCTGGGGTCGGAAACACCATATATTTT,CASRAAGVGNTIYF
few,.,15,TRBJ2-4,TRBV30,TGTGCCCCCAAAGGGACTTCACTAGCCAAAAACATTCAGTACTTC,CAPKGTSLAKNIQYF
.,.,16,TRBJ2-6,TRBV7-2,TGCGCCAGCAGCTTCCCCCTCGGGGCTGGGGCCAACGTCCTGACTTTC,CASSFPLGAGANVLTF
few,TRBD2,18,TRBJ2-3,TRBV4-3,TGCGCCAGCAGCCAAAGAGGGACTAGCGGGTGGGCAACAGATACGCAGTATTTT,CASSQRGTSGWATDTQYF
few,.,14,TRBJ1-5,TRBV6-5,TGTGCCAGCAAAGAGGGGGGAACCGGTCAGCCCCAGCATTTT,CASKEGGTGQPQHF
.,.,15,TRBJ2-1,TRBV7-8,TGTGCCAGCAGCTTAGATCCAGCGTACTTTAATGAGCAGTTCTTC,CASSLDPAYFNEQFF
few,.,16,TRBJ2-3,TRBV28,TGTGCCAGCAGTTTAACCCGATCTGCCGGACAGGATACGCAGTATTTT,CASSLTRSAGQDTQYF